This T cell receptor (beta chain) comes out of a study of blood T cell repertoires in COVID-19. Looking at the study overall: From the United States, Italy and Spain came samples of acute and convalescent COVID-19.

The table came from immunoSEQ multiplex PCR; TCRdb's copy has only in-frame clones and leaves some out. Of about 250,000 clones listed, 80% to 85% are singletons. Germline lookup yields CDR1 SNHLY and CDR2 FYNNEI. This CDR3 comprises 14 residues. V lost 8 bases and J lost 4; bases outside the gene matches: 4. The rearrangement joins TRBV2 to TRBJ2-1; TRBD2 aligns across 11 bases. Sequencing was performed on peripheral blood. The sequence came from a man aged 50-60 years with active or convalescent COVID-19. The CDR3 coding sequence is TGTGCCAGCTGCTCTAGCGGGGGGTACAATGAGCAGTTCTTC. As protein: CASCSSGGYNEQFF.